Detailed here is one TCR beta chain. Its antigen is unknown. TCRdb's table, derived via immunoSEQ multiplex PCR, lists solely in-frame clones and lacks some. Counted here are about 2.4 million clones, more than 85% occurring once; the ten biggest clones make up roughly 0.36%. The data are from a study of shared clonotypes between healthy human individuals. Across the study: The donor pool was made up of two women and a few men aged 18 to 49. Findings of the study overall: A limitation of the genetic and exposure-history diversity represented arose from few donors.

Looked up from germline, CDR1 is SGHVS and CDR2 is FNYEAQ. The CDR3 contains 19 residues. The J segment lost 2 bases and the V segment lost 5 bases, leaving 10 bases of the junction unmatched. Sequenced sample: naive CD4+ T cells from PBMCs. The sample's subset: CD45RA+ positively selected. The clonotype was recovered from a man aged 18 to 29 in good health. Some clones in this sample may be carry-over from other donors' samples. The chain recombines TRBV7-6 with TRBJ2-1; 15 bases map to TRBD2. The CDR3 here is CASSPRTSGRARPYNEQFF. The DNA for the CDR3 is TGTGCCAGCAGCCCCCGGACTAGCGGGAGGGCACGCCCCTACAATGAGCAGTTCTTC.